This T cell receptor beta chain was obtained from a study of blood T cell repertoires in COVID-19. Overall study context: The United States, Italy and Spain provided the acute and convalescent COVID-19 samples.

Some clones are missing from TCRdb's copy, which holds only in-frame ones; the method was immunoSEQ multiplex PCR. The profile shows over 75,000 clones, roughly 89% of them singletons. The germline gives CDR1 LNHNV, CDR2 YYDKDF (reference sequence). With V trimmed by 3 bases and J by 4 bases, 8 bases remained unmatched. The CDR3 consists of 15 residues. This TCR was recovered from a human donor with COVID-19, enrolled during active disease. The donor label of this sample is uncertain. The V gene is TRBV15, the J gene TRBJ1-2, with TRBD1 matching over 7 bases. The sample was peripheral blood. CDR3 sequence (DNA): TGTGCCACCAGCAGGGAGTACGGGACAGTCTATGGCTACACCTTC. This codes for CATSREYGTVYGYTF.